This T cell receptor beta chain was profiled in a study of T-cell memory formation after mild COVID-19 (dated by TCRdb to the early 2020s). Regarding the complete study: TCR sequence clusters from the two donors were found to be largely donor specific. Longitudinal TCRalpha and TCRbeta repertoire sequencing tracked T-cell clones expanding and contracting after mild COVID-19 in two donors. Two young, previously healthy adult volunteers, one female and one male, were included in the cohort. The paper as a whole reports these results and caveats: Some responding clones were found in pre-infection memory, which suggests that pre-existing cross-reactive memory T cells took part in the SARS-CoV-2 response. Clones that contracted from day 15 to 85 showed balanced CD4/CD8 phenotypes, whereas a second wave of clones that expanded from day 15 to 37 leaned towards CD4+. Contracting CD4+ clones were found mainly in CM and EM memory subsets, while CD8+ clones were enriched in EMRA. Only a couple of mild cases were covered in the study, and larger cohorts including severe cases with pre-infection samples were considered necessary. SARS-CoV-2 specificity of the second-wave clones peaking on day 37 was not confirmed.

Trimming removed 1 base from V and 7 bases from J, leaving 7 bases between the germline ends. The CDR3 covers 12 residues, taking in both the cysteine and the phenylalanine. The retained sequence is limited to the CDR3, 36 bases, with the frame set at the first base. Reading the germline V gene gives CDR1 SNHLY and CDR2 FYNNEI. With regard to this clonotype: Its antigen specificity is not known. Base qualities are not provided; no much larger clone lies one nucleotide away.

Sequencing relied on an Illumina NovaSeq 6000. TCRalpha and TCRbeta cDNA libraries were constructed by 5'RACE with constant-segment primers, with sample barcodes and unique molecular identifiers being introduced. RNA was extracted from every sample with Trizol reagent. The libraries were amplified in two PCR steps, and the second step added a second sample barcode and Illumina TruSeq adapters. Sequencing of the libraries was done on an Illumina NovaSeq, producing 2 x 150 bp paired-end reads. The original pipeline was this. With migec v1.2.7, reads were demultiplexed and then collapsed into UMI-guided consensus sequences. Using mixcr v2.1.11, the UMI consensuses were aligned to TRA and TRB V and J templates and assembled into clonotypes. Expanded or contracted clonotypes were those called significant by both edgeR and NoisET, with noise models trained on biological replicates. For edgeR calls, the cutoffs were a false discovery rate-adjusted p below 0.01 and a log2 fold-change threshold of 1. PCA with hierarchical clustering of max-normalized trajectories of the 1000 most abundant clonotypes was used as exploratory dynamics analysis. Each responding clone was given a CD4 or CD8 phenotype based on the CD4+ and CD8+ repertoires, which had been sequenced separately. Using fastp trimming at Q25 and MiXCR clonotype assembly, TCRdb reanalyzed the public sequencing data and kept in-frame beta chains. Identical CDR3 proteins give one entry, which carries the most common genes and DNA. The V and J calls come from TCRdb's annotation, not from the publication. This sample gives fewer than 450,000 distinct CDR3 sequences in total; around 21% of them show up just once. Approximately 12% of the sample belongs to the ten largest clones.

Ficoll-Paque density gradient centrifugation was used to isolate PBMCs. The source of this sequence is an adult woman who had mild COVID-19 (a few samples of this study predate the infection). The sample titles of this study are shuffled in the database, so cell type and time point are left out; the donor was told from shared clones. Sequencing was performed on PBMCs or a T cell subset sorted from them (not recorded which). Recombination joined TRBV2 with TRBJ2-5; the D gene remains uncertain. The sequenced DNA: TGTGCCAGCAGTGAAGTGATTGGGACCCAGTACTTC. The resulting protein is CASSEVIGTQYF.